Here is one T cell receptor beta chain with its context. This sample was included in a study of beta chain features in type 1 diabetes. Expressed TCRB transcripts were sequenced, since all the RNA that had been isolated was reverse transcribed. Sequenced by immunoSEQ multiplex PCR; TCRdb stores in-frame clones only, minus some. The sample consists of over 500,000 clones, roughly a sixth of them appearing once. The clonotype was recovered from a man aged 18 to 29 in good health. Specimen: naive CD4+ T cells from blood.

CDR3 nucleotide sequence: TGCAGCGCCGGGGACATCAGAGTCTACAATGAGCAGTTCTTC. Its translation: CSAGDIRVYNEQFF. The genes are TRBV29-1 and TRBJ2-1, with D possibly being TRBD1 (6 bases). With 7 bases removed from V and 3 bases from J, the gap between germline ends came to 16 bases. Per germline, CDR1 SQVTM and CDR2 ANQGSEA. The CDR3 is made up of 14 amino acids.